Shown below are 19 T cell receptor beta chains from a single sample sequenced in a study of CD8 T cells in ankylosing spondylitis. TCRdb itself ran the 5' RACE reads through MiXCR, one entry per CDR3 protein. In the table there are approximately 260,000 distinct CDR3 sequences, more than 15% of which are singletons. Material for sequencing was blood, either unsorted or a sorted T cell fraction (not recorded which). These receptors all stem from a male donor with ankylosing spondylitis or in good health (not recorded which).

This clonotype was observed a few times. The chain couples TRBV12-3 or TRBV12-4 to TRBJ2-5, with a possible D match to TRBD2 (6 bases). The germline V and J ends were trimmed by 3 bases and 5 bases, with 16 bases remaining between them. The CDR3 contains 15 residues. The CDR3, as DNA: TGTGCCAGCAGTTTTCGGGAGACCCTCGGGGAGACCCAGTACTTC. Translating it yields CASSFRETLGETQYF.

This clonotype was counted at least ten times. This rearrangement joins TRBV4-2 to TRBJ2-3, with 7 positions matching TRBD2. Per the germline V gene, CDR1 is LGHNA and CDR2 is YNFKEQ. Germline trimming cut 0 bases from V and 3 bases from J; bases unmatched to any gene: 9. This CDR3 has 17 residues. The CDR3 DNA reads as TGTGCCAGCAGCCAAGAGATGGGCGGGAGACTTACAGATACGCAGTATTTT. This gives the protein CASSQEMGGRLTDTQYF.

The rearrangement uses TRBV19 and TRBJ2-2; D gene uncertain. The CDR3 has 14 residues. V was clipped by 1 base and J by 7 bases, with 10 bases between them. Germline values: CDR1 LNHDA, CDR2 SQIVND (reference sequence). The CDR3 region is CASSIVSQLGELFF. As DNA, the CDR3 is TGTGCCAGTAGTATAGTCTCCCAACTCGGGGAGCTGTTTTTT.

The V and J genes are TRBV4-2 and TRBJ2-3; D assignment may be TRBD1 or TRBD2 (5 bases each). The CDR3 has 14 residues. Germline-derived CDR1 and CDR2 are LGHNA and YNFKEQ. The germline V and J ends were trimmed by 5 bases and 4 bases, with 13 bases remaining between them. The CDR3 reads CASSWGLGADTQYF. CDR3 in DNA: TGTGCCAGCAGCTGGGGGTTGGGGGCAGATACGCAGTATTTT.

The chain couples TRBV4-2 to TRBJ1-4; D remains unclear. V lost 0 bases and J lost 0, with 8 bases in between. Germline values: CDR1 LGHNA, CDR2 YNFKEQ. The CDR3 has 16 residues. The CDR3 spells CASSQDAGATNEKLFF. CDR3 nucleotides: TGTGCCAGCAGCCAAGATGCCGGTGCAACTAATGAAAAACTGTTTTTT.

This clonotype was seen only a few times. The chain couples TRBV6-5 to TRBJ2-2, with 10 bases fitting TRBD2. Germline V CDR1 and CDR2: MNHEY, SVGAGI. This CDR3 region has 18 residues. J lost 5 bases, V lost 2 bases, and 11 bases had no gene match. The DNA of the CDR3 is TGTGCCAGCAGTTACGGGCTAGCGGGAGAGTATAGTACCGGGGAGCTGTTTTTT. It encodes CASSYGLAGEYSTGELFF.

This clonotype has only a few counts. This rearrangement joins TRBV2 to TRBJ2-7, with D unclear. This CDR3 is 13 amino acids long. Germline CDR1 is SNHLY and CDR2 is FYNNEI. V was shortened by 8 bases and J by 3 bases, with 14 bases between the two germline ends. The CDR3 reads CASSPGPYYEQYF. As DNA, the CDR3 is TGTGCCAGCTCACCTGGGCCCTACTACGAGCAGTACTTC.

The chain combines TRBV7-9 with TRBJ2-7; either TRBD1 or TRBD2 may fit D (6 bases each). This CDR3 is 16 amino acids long. Per germline, CDR1 SEHNR and CDR2 FQNEAQ (reference sequence). Trimming removed 1 base at V and 3 bases at J, with 16 bases between. CDR3 DNA: TGTGCCAGCAGCTTAGTTTTTGGGGGGCGCTTCTACGAGCAGTACTTC. Translation gives CASSLVFGGRFYEQYF. The full variable domain, its missing parts supplied by reference TRBV7-9 and TRBJ2-7, is DTGVSQNPRHKITKRGQNVTFRCDPISEHNRLYWYRQTLGQGPEFLTYFQNEAQLEKSRLLSDRFSAERPKGSFSTLEIQRTEQGDSAMYLCASSLVFGGRFYEQYFGPGTRLTVT.

This clonotype was picked up many times. V usage is TRBV4-1 and J usage is TRBJ2-1, with 8 bases identical to TRBD2. In germline, CDR1 is MGHRA, CDR2 YSYEKL. The CDR3 covers 15 residues. The J segment lost 4 bases and the V segment lost 0 bases, leaving 2 bases of the junction unmatched. CDR3 nucleotides: TGCGCCAGCAGCCAAGATCTAGCGGGTTACAATGAGCAGTTCTTC. The encoded protein is CASSQDLAGYNEQFF.

This chain uses TRBV27 with TRBJ2-7; either TRBD1 or TRBD2 may fit D (5 bases each). The germline V and J ends were trimmed by 5 bases and 0 bases, with 14 bases remaining between them. The CDR3 runs 15 residues. Germline CDR1 reads MNHEY; CDR2 reads SMNVEV (reference sequence). The CDR3 coding sequence is TGTGCCAGCAGTACCAACCGGGACGGCTCCTACGAGCAGTACTTC. Translation gives CASSTNRDGSYEQYF.

This chain connects TRBV20-1 to TRBJ2-7, with 8 bases matching TRBD2. This CDR3 region has 13 residues. Per germline, CDR1 DFQATT and CDR2 SNEGSKA (reference sequence). J lost 3 bases, V lost 6 bases, and 7 bases had no gene match. The CDR3 nucleotides read TGCAGTGCGGCCGGGACTAGTGTCTACGAGCAGTACTTC. It translates to CSAAGTSVYEQYF.

V is TRBV29-1 and J is TRBJ2-5, with D possibly matching TRBD1 (5 bases). Trimming left V 7 bases short and J 5 bases short, with 17 bases between. The CDR3 contains 13 residues. The V gene's germline CDR1 is SQVTM and CDR2 ANQGSEA. In DNA form, the CDR3 reads TGCAGCGCAGAAGGGGCAGGGATGGAGACCCAGTACTTC. Its protein is CSAEGAGMETQYF.

This CDR3 is CSVWTGGAETQYF. The DNA of the CDR3 is TGCAGCGTATGGACAGGGGGCGCGGAGACCCAGTACTTC. The chain uses TRBV29-1 and TRBJ2-5; 11 nucleotides line up with TRBD1. The CDR3 is 13 amino acids. V dropped 6 bases and J dropped 5; count of bases not matched to a gene: 5. Germline CDR1 SQVTM, CDR2 ANQGSEA.

The gene calls are TRBV4-1 and TRBJ2-3; 8 bases are a match to TRBD2. The V gene end was trimmed by 2 bases and the J gene end by 4 bases; junction bases not matched to a gene: 8. Germline V gene sequence: CDR1 MGHRA, CDR2 YSYEKL. CDR3 length: 16 amino acids. This CDR3 is CASSQNPGLGADTQYF. CDR3 coding DNA: TGCGCCAGCAGCCAAAACCCGGGACTAGGGGCAGATACGCAGTATTTT.

V gene TRBV12-3 or TRBV12-4 combines with J gene TRBJ2-1; no clear D. V was shortened by 3 bases and J by 6 bases, with 9 bases between the two germline ends. CDR3 length: 13 residues. In DNA form, the CDR3 reads TGTGCCAGCAGTTTCCTAGGAACCAATGAGCAGTTCTTC. Its protein is CASSFLGTNEQFF.

This clonotype showed up just a few times. J is TRBJ2-1 and V is TRBV10-3; perhaps TRBD1 as D (7 bases). V was shortened by 3 bases and J by 4 bases, with 22 bases between the two germline ends. This CDR3 has 18 amino acids. Per germline, CDR1 ENHRY and CDR2 SYGVKD. CDR3 amino acids: CAISEFRGGTEKYNEQFF. The CDR3 nucleotides are TGTGCCATCAGTGAATTTAGAGGCGGGACAGAAAAGTACAATGAGCAGTTCTTC.

This clonotype was detected a few times. V is TRBV2 and J is TRBJ2-1; 10 positions agree with TRBD2. The trim removed 6 bases at V and 4 bases at J, leaving 9 bases unmatched. The length of the CDR3 is 16 residues. Germline V CDR1 and CDR2: SNHLY, FYNNEI. CDR3 sequence (DNA): TGTGCCAGCAGAGACCAAGCGGGAGGGCGGTACAATGAGCAGTTCTTC. Residues: CASRDQAGGRYNEQFF.

This clonotype was detected only a few times. The chain uses TRBV7-9 and TRBJ2-7, with TRBD1 as a possible D gene (5 bases). The CDR3 runs to 14 residues. Trimming took 5 bases from V and 3 from J, leaving 14 bases between them. Per germline, CDR1 SEHNR and CDR2 FQNEAQ (reference sequence). CDR3 region: CASSPRQRDYEQYF. CDR3 sequence (DNA): TGTGCCAGCAGCCCCCGACAGCGCGACTACGAGCAGTACTTC.

V gene TRBV7-9 combines with J gene TRBJ2-1; D uncertain. Germline V lookup: CDR1 SEHNR, CDR2 FQNEAQ (reference sequence). This CDR3 contains 10 residues. V shed 4 bases and J shed 8 bases, with 3 bases lying between them. The CDR3 is CASSWDEQFF. As DNA, the CDR3 is TGTGCCAGCAGCTGGGATGAGCAGTTCTTC.